The present T cell receptor beta chain was sequenced within a study of yellow fever vaccine responses in identical twins. MiXCR, applied by TCRdb to the RT-PCR reads, yields one record per CDR3 protein. The table lists approximately 1,300 distinct CDR3 sequences, about 89% of them singletons, with 20% to 25% in the top ten. About this clonotype: Its antigen remains unidentified.

Germline V gene sequence: CDR1 SGHRS, CDR2 YFSETQ. Trimming took off 5 bases at V and 5 bases at J, with 5 bases between the two ends. The CDR3 extends over 11 amino acids. Study findings and constraints: Reports say the vaccine T cell response in twins looked partly convergent and partly personalized.

The source is a female donor who received the yellow fever vaccine. This sample comprised T cells from blood (PBMCs), unsorted or a sorted subset (not recorded which), obtained before or after yellow fever vaccination (not recorded which). This sequence joins TRBV5-1 and TRBJ2-1; D gene ambiguous. CDR3: CASRRHNEQFF. In nucleotides, the CDR3 is TGCGCCAGCAGGCGACACAATGAGCAGTTCTTC.